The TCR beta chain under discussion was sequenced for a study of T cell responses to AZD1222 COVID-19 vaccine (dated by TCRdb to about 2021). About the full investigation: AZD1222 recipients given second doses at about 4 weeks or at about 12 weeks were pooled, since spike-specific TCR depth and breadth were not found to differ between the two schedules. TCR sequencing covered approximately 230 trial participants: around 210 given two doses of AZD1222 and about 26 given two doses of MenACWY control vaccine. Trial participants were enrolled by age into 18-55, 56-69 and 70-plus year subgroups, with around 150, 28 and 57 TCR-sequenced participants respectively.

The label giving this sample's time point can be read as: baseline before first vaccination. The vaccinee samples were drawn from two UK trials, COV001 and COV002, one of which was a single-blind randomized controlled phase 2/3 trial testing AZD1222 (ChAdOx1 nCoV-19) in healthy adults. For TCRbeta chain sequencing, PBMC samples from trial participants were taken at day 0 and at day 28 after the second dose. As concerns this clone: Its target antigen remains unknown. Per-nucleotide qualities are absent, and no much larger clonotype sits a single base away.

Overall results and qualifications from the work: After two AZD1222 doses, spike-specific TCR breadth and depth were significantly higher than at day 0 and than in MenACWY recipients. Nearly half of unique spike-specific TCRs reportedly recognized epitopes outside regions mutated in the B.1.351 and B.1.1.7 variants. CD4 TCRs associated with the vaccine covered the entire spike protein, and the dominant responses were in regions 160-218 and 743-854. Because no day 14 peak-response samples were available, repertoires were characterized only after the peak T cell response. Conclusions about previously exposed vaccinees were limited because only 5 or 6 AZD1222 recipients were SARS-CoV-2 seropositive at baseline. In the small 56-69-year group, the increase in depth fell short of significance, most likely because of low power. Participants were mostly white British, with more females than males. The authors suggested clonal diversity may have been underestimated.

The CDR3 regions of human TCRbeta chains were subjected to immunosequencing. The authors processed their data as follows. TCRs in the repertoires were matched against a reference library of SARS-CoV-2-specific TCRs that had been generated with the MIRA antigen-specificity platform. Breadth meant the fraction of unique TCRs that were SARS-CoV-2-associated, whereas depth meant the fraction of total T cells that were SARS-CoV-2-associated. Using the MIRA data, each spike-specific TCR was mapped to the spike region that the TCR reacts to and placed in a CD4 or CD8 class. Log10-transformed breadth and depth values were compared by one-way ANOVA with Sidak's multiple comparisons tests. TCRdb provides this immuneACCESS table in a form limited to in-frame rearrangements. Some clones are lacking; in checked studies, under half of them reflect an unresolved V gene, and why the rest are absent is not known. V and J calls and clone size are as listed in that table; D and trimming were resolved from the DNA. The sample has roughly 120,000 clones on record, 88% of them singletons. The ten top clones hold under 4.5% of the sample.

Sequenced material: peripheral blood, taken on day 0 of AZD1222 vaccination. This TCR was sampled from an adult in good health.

The CDR3 corresponds to CASSRGPFRQAKYHYGYTF. Read as DNA, the sequence is TGTGCCAGCAGCAGAGGCCCGTTCCGACAGGCAAAATATCACTATGGCTACACCTTC. The rearrangement joined TRBV9 to TRBJ1-2; the D gene is perhaps TRBD1, on 6 matching bases. V lost 4 bases and J lost 3 bases; the stretch between them is 28 bases long. CDR1 SGDLS and CDR2 YYNGEE were looked up in the germline V gene. Spanning cysteine to phenylalanine, the CDR3 consists of 19 amino acids. The CDR3 DNA has 57 bases and is translated from base 1.